The 15 T cell receptor beta chains below come from one sample, sequenced in a study of identical twins. TCRdb called the 5' RACE reads again in MiXCR, with one record for every CDR3 protein. This sample has 300,000 to 400,000 distinct CDR3 sequences, with about 12% found just once. These same data were also listed under a study on yellow fever vaccine responses in identical twins.

Input material: CD8+ T cells sorted from blood. Every receptor here comes from a woman aged 18-30 years in good health.

This clonotype has ten or more counts. J is TRBJ2-3 and V is TRBV5-1; 11 bases line up with TRBD2. V lost 2 bases, J lost 1 base, and 3 bases stayed unmatched. Per the germline V gene, CDR1 is SGHRS and CDR2 is YFSETQ. This CDR3 is built from 16 residues. CDR3 in amino acids: CASSLTSGGRTDTQYF. CDR3 sequence (DNA): TGCGCCAGCAGCTTAACTAGCGGGGGACGCACAGATACGCAGTATTTT.

The chain has TRBV9 and TRBJ1-2; D gene uncertain. V lost 0 bases and J lost 12, with 9 bases in between. Germline V gives CDR1 SGDLS, CDR2 YYNGEE. The CDR3 is 11 amino acids. The DNA for the CDR3 is TGTGCCAGCAGCGTAGGAATGTCCCACACCTTC. Residues: CASSVGMSHTF.

The rearrangement joins TRBV14 to TRBJ2-7; tentative D call: TRBD1 (5 bases). The CDR3 is 15 amino acids. The V and J ends lost 1 base and 5 bases respectively, with 15 bases between them. CDR1 SGHDN and CDR2 FVKESK come from the germline V gene. CDR3 nucleotides: TGTGCCAGCAGCCAAGCCGCAGGGTGGGGCGACGAGCAGTACTTC. As protein: CASSQAAGWGDEQYF.

The chain couples TRBV2 to TRBJ2-5, with D possibly matching TRBD2 (6 bases). CDR1 and CDR2 from the germline V gene are SNHLY and FYNNEI. V was cut by 4 bases and J by 1 base, with 13 bases left in between. The length of the CDR3 is 15 residues. This CDR3 reads CASSGSWDSQETQYF. The CDR3 DNA reads TGTGCCAGCAGTGGAAGTTGGGACTCCCAAGAGACCCAGTACTTC.

This clonotype occurred a few times. The J gene is TRBJ2-3, the V gene TRBV3-1; maybe TRBD1 (5 bases). The CDR3 runs 18 residues. V was shortened by 1 base and J by 0 bases, with 17 bases between the two germline ends. In germline, CDR1 is LGHDT, CDR2 YNNKEL (reference sequence). For the CDR3, the DNA is TGTGCCAGCAGCCAAGCGGCAGGGATTATCACTAGCACAGATACGCAGTATTTT. Protein: CASSQAAGIITSTDTQYF.

V gene TRBV9 combines with J gene TRBJ1-1, with D hard to call. The V gene lost 0 bases and the J gene lost 1 base, with 10 bases spanning the gap. The CDR3 has 15 amino acids. Germline loops: CDR1 SGDLS, CDR2 YYNGEE. The CDR3 region has the DNA TGTGCCAGCAGCGTAGTGGTGGGTACGAACACTGAAGCTTTCTTT. This translates into CASSVVVGTNTEAFF.

The rearrangement uses TRBV11-2 and TRBJ2-3; TRBD1 or TRBD2 may be the D gene (5 bases each). The CDR3 has 16 residues. The germline gives CDR1 SGHAT, CDR2 FQNNGV. With 1 base removed from V and 3 bases from J, the gap between germline ends came to 14 bases. The CDR3 is CASSLGGTMKTDTQYF. For the CDR3, the DNA is TGTGCCAGCAGCTTAGGGGGGACGATGAAAACAGATACGCAGTATTTT.

This chain uses TRBV25-1 with TRBJ2-1; TRBD2 aligns across 10 bases. The ends lost 0 bases at V and 2 bases at J; junction bases unmatched: 16. The germline V gene has CDR1 MGHDK and CDR2 SYGVNS. The CDR3 extends over 21 amino acids. CDR3 protein: CASSEYSRTSGDRQTYNEQFF. In DNA form, the CDR3 reads TGTGCCAGCAGTGAATATTCCCGAACTAGCGGGGACCGTCAGACCTACAATGAGCAGTTCTTC. The full variable domain, completed using reference TRBV25-1 and TRBJ2-1, is EADIYQTPRYLVIGTGKKITLECSQTMGHDKMYWYQQDPGMELHLIHYSYGVNSTEKGDLSSESTVSRIRTEHFPLTLESARPSHTSQYLCASSEYSRTSGDRQTYNEQFFGPGTRLTVL.

In this sample, this clonotype turned up many times. V gene TRBV9 combines with J gene TRBJ2-1; 8 bases align to TRBD2. The CDR3 length is 13 residues. Losses at the gene ends were 2 bases for V and 6 bases for J; bases not matched to a gene: 1. From germline, CDR1 is SGDLS and CDR2 YYNGEE. The chain's CDR3 is CASSVTSGNEQFF. Written as DNA, the CDR3 is TGTGCCAGCAGCGTCACTAGCGGCAATGAGCAGTTCTTC.

This clonotype was seen a handful of times. The chain combines TRBV6-5 with TRBJ1-2; 7 nucleotides line up with TRBD1. Germline V CDR1 and CDR2: MNHEY, SVGAGI. The CDR3 is 14 residues long. V gave up 4 bases and J gave up 2 bases; unmatched junction bases: 4. The CDR3 protein is CASSFAGGNYGYTF. For the CDR3, the DNA is TGTGCCAGCAGTTTCGCAGGGGGAAACTATGGCTACACCTTC.

CDR3 in DNA: TGTGCTAGTGGCCCGGGACAGGGGTACCCAGATACGCAGTATTTT. This codes for CASGPGQGYPDTQYF. This chain links TRBV12-5 with TRBJ2-3; TRBD1 matches 10 bases. The CDR3 length is 15 residues. In germline, CDR1 is LGHNT, CDR2 FRNRAP. The ends lost 6 bases at V and 4 bases at J; junction bases unmatched: 7.

This clonotype was detected a few times. The genes are TRBV12-3 or TRBV12-4 and TRBJ2-2, with unresolved D. The CDR3 spans 14 residues. V was shortened by 5 bases and J by 5 bases, with 12 bases between the two germline ends. Written as DNA, the CDR3 is TGTGCCAGCAGTCATTTAAAAGGGACCGGGGAGCTGTTTTTT. It encodes CASSHLKGTGELFF.

The chain has TRBV28 and TRBJ2-1; D gene ambiguous. The CDR3 is 15 amino acids. Germline V gene sequence: CDR1 MDHEN, CDR2 SYDVKM. Trimming stripped 2 bases from V and 7 bases from J, with 15 bases between. The CDR3 nucleotides read TGTGCCAGCAGTTTACCCCGACCCTCTTGGAATGAGCAGTTCTTC. The encoded protein is CASSLPRPSWNEQFF.

The table lists this clonotype with a few counts. V gene TRBV27 combines with J gene TRBJ2-7; D is undetermined. V dropped 6 bases and J dropped 7 bases, with 16 bases sitting between them. Germline V gene data show CDR1 as MNHEY and CDR2 as SMNVEV (reference sequence). The CDR3 is made up of 13 amino acids. CDR3 bases: TGTGCCAGCAGCCGTGGTGGAAGCAGGGAGCAGTACTTC. Translated: CASSRGGSREQYF.

The V gene is TRBV19, the J gene TRBJ2-2; 9 positions match TRBD1. The CDR3 consists of 16 residues. Germline lookup yields CDR1 LNHDA and CDR2 SQIVND (reference sequence). The J segment lost 3 bases and the V segment lost 6 bases, leaving 8 bases of the junction unmatched. CDR3 nucleotide sequence: TGTGCCAGTAGGTCCCGAGACAGGGGGGACACCGGGGAGCTGTTTTTT. Its translation is CASRSRDRGDTGELFF.